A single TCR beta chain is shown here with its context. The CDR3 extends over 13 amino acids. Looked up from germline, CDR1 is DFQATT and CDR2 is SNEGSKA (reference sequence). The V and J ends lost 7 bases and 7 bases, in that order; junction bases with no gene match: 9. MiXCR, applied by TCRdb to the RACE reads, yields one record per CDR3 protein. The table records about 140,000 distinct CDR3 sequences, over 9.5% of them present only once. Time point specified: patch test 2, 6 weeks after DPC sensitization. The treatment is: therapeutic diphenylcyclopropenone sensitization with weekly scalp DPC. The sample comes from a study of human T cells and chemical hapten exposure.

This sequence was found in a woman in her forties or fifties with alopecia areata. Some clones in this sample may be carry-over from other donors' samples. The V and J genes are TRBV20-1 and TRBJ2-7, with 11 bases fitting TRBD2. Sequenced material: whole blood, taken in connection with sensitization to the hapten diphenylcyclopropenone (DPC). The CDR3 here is CSVQLLAGVEQYF. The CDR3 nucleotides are TGCAGTGTCCAGCTACTAGCGGGAGTTGAGCAGTACTTC.